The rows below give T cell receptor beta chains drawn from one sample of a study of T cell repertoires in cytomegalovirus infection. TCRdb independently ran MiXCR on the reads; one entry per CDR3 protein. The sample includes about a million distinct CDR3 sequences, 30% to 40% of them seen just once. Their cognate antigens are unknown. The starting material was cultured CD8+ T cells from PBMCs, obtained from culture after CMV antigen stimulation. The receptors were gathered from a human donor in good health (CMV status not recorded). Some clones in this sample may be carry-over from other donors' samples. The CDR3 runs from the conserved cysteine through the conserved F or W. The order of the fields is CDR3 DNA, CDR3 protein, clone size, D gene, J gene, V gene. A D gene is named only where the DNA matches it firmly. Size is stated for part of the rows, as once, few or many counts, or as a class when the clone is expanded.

TGCAGTGCTGGGGGACAGGAGAGCAATCAGCCCCAGCATTTT CSAGGQESNQPQHF - TRBD1 TRBJ1-5 TRBV20-1
TGTGCCAGCAGCTTGGCCAGGGGGACGAATTCACCCCTCCACTTT CASSLARGTNSPLHF - TRBD1 TRBJ1-6 TRBV5-4
TGCGCCAGCGGGGAGGACAGTCAAGAGACCCAGTACTTC CASGEDSQETQYF few - TRBJ2-5 TRBV5-1
TGCAGTGCAATCCCGGACCGGTTCGACGGGGTTACGCAGTATTTT CSAIPDRFDGVTQYF few - TRBJ2-3 TRBV20-1
TGTGCCAGCAGTTACGGGACCCAGGGCGATGAGCAGTTCTTC CASSYGTQGDEQFF - - TRBJ2-1 TRBV6-5
TGTGCCAGCACCAAGGGGATAGGGGTTTCCTACAATGAGCAGTTCTTC CASTKGIGVSYNEQFF - - TRBJ2-1 TRBV27
TGTGCCAGCAGTTCGTCGACAGATACGAACACTGAAGCTTTCTTT CASSSSTDTNTEAFF - - TRBJ1-1 TRBV2
TGTGCCAGCAACGACAGGGGGGCAACCTACGAGCAGTACTTC CASNDRGATYEQYF - TRBD1 TRBJ2-7 TRBV12-3/TRBV12-4
TGTGCCAGCAGTACTAGGGACGGAGCTAACTATGGCTACACCTTC CASSTRDGANYGYTF - - TRBJ1-2 TRBV6-2/TRBV6-3
TGTGCCACCAGTGACCCCCAGGCCCCAGAGACCCAGTACTTC CATSDPQAPETQYF - - TRBJ2-5 TRBV24-1
TGTGCCAGCAGCCCCAGACAGTTCACTGAAGCTTTCTTT CASSPRQFTEAFF - - TRBJ1-1 TRBV28
TGTGCCATCACCCCGGGCGATGCCAAAAACATTCAGTACTTC CAITPGDAKNIQYF few - TRBJ2-4 TRBV10-3
TGTGCCAGCAGCCCTCAGCGGGCCAGGGATACGGGGTTCTTC CASSPQRARDTGFF few - TRBJ2-1 TRBV6-5
TGCAGCGTTGAACCCCTCCTCGACACGACTAGCACAGATACGCAGTATTTT CSVEPLLDTTSTDTQYF - - TRBJ2-3 TRBV29-1
TGTGCCAGCAGAATGGGGAGCTATAGCAATCAGCCCCAGCATTTT CASRMGSYSNQPQHF - - TRBJ1-5 TRBV2
TGTGCCAGCTCACCAAAGGGGGCGATTGAAAAACTGTTTTTT CASSPKGAIEKLFF few TRBD1 TRBJ1-4 TRBV18
TGTGCCAGCAGTTACTCCCAACAGGTATACCGGGCAGATACGCAGTATTTT CASSYSQQVYRADTQYF - - TRBJ2-3 TRBV6-5
TGTGCCAGCAGCTCGGCCCGGGACAGGGGATCACCCCTCCACTTT CASSSARDRGSPLHF many TRBD1 TRBJ1-6 TRBV7-8
TGTGCCAGCAGTTATCGTTTAACATGGACAGATACGCAGTATTTT CASSYRLTWTDTQYF few - TRBJ2-3 TRBV6-5
TGTGCCAGCAGTTACGTGCGTGAGCTAGCCCGTAATTCACCCCTCCACTTT CASSYVRELARNSPLHF - - TRBJ1-6 TRBV6-6
TGTGCCAGTAGTATAGATGTGGCCTACAATGAGCAGTTCTTC CASSIDVAYNEQFF - - TRBJ2-1 TRBV19
TGTGCCAGCAGCGCGCTAGGTCCCACAGATACGCAGTATTTT CASSALGPTDTQYF - - TRBJ2-3 TRBV7-3
TGTGCCATGTTACTCCGGGACAGAAGCACCGGGGAGCTGTTTTTT CAMLLRDRSTGELFF few TRBD1 TRBJ2-2 TRBV2
TGTGCCAGCAGTCTCACACAGGGGGCGCTTGGCACAGATACGCAGTATTTT CASSLTQGALGTDTQYF - TRBD1 TRBJ2-3 TRBV12-3/TRBV12-4
TGTGCCAGTAGACTATTTGAAGGATCACCCCTCCACTTT CASRLFEGSPLHF - - TRBJ1-6 TRBV19
TGTGCCAGCAGTTACTCAATTACCGGGACACCAGGAGACAGGGGGGCATATAATTCACCCCTCCACTTT CASSYSITGTPGDRGAYNSPLHF - TRBD1 TRBJ1-6 TRBV6-2/TRBV6-3
TGTGCCAGCAGCTTAGAGTTAGCGGGGGGCTCAGATACGCAGTATTTT CASSLELAGGSDTQYF many TRBD2 TRBJ2-3 TRBV7-2
TGTGCCAGCCCTATTGACAGGCAGAACACTGAAGCTTTCTTT CASPIDRQNTEAFF once - TRBJ1-1 TRBV6-6
TGTGCCAGCAGCCAAGATCTACTACTGTTTTTT CASSQDLLLFF - - TRBJ1-4 TRBV3-1
TGTGCCAGTAGTATAGCGGACAGGAGGGGCTATAGCAATCAGCCCCAGCATTTT CASSIADRRGYSNQPQHF few TRBD1 TRBJ1-5 TRBV19
TGTGCCAGCAGCATCGACAGGGGCAAGGGCTACACCTTC CASSIDRGKGYTF - TRBD1 TRBJ1-2 TRBV9
TGTGCCAGCAGCTTAGGTTCGATCTACGAGCAGTACTTC CASSLGSIYEQYF few - TRBJ2-7 TRBV7-9
TGTGCCAGCAGCTTAGAGGGGGGGGGAGCCAAAAACATTCAGTACTTC CASSLEGGGAKNIQYF many - TRBJ2-4 TRBV7-2
TGTGCCAGCAGCACCCTCAACTTTCCGTTACTAGCGGGGGGGCTGGCACGTCACGAGCAGTTCTTC CASSTLNFPLLAGGLARHEQFF - TRBD2 TRBJ2-1 TRBV12-3/TRBV12-4
TGTGCCAGTAGTATAGATTCGCGCGGTTCTGGAAACACCATATATTTT CASSIDSRGSGNTIYF once - TRBJ1-3 TRBV19
TGTGCCAGCAGCGTAGCGACAGGGGCCCTAAACGATGAGCAGTTCTTC CASSVATGALNDEQFF few TRBD1 TRBJ2-1 TRBV9
TGTGCCAGCAGCGACGATGGGCGGGGGGATGAGCAGTTCTTC CASSDDGRGDEQFF few TRBD2 TRBJ2-1 TRBV7-6
TGTGCCAGCAGCTTGTCTAGCGGGGGCGAGAGGACCCAGTACTTC CASSLSSGGERTQYF few TRBD2 TRBJ2-5 TRBV11-2
TGTGCCAGCAGCCCCCGGGGCGGCTATAATGAAAAACTGTTTTTT CASSPRGGYNEKLFF few - TRBJ1-4 TRBV5-4
TGTGCCATCAGTGAGGAGGAGGGCGCGGCAGGTGGCTACACCTTC CAISEEEGAAGGYTF - - TRBJ1-2 TRBV10-3
TGTGCCAGCAGTTTCTTGACGACAGGGGGAGATGGAAACACCATATATTTT CASSFLTTGGDGNTIYF - TRBD1 TRBJ1-3 TRBV6-6
TGTGCCGCCTCGAGCGGGCGGGGCACTGAAGCTTTCTTT CAASSGRGTEAFF - - TRBJ1-1 TRBV27
TGTGCCAGCAGTTTAATATCGACAGAGGGGACAGATACGCAGTATTTT CASSLISTEGTDTQYF - - TRBJ2-3 TRBV27
TGTGCCAGCAGCCTCCGGACAGGAAGATATGGCTACACCTTC CASSLRTGRYGYTF few TRBD1 TRBJ1-2 TRBV3-1
TGTGCCAGCAGCACGACACCCGAGGAGGAAAAACTGTTTTTT CASSTTPEEEKLFF - - TRBJ1-4 TRBV28
TGTGCCAGCACCCTGGGGCGTTTCAATAATGAAAAACTGTTTTTT CASTLGRFNNEKLFF - - TRBJ1-4 TRBV28
TGTGCCAGCAGCTCCTACCTCCGGGACGGGAACACCGGGGAGCTGTTTTTT CASSSYLRDGNTGELFF - - TRBJ2-2 TRBV7-9
TGTGCCAGTAGTATCCTCGGACTCGAATGGAGTAACTATGGCTACACCTTC CASSILGLEWSNYGYTF few - TRBJ1-2 TRBV19
TGCAGTGCTAGGCAACAGGGGGCTATTCTGCCGGGCAATCAGCCCCAGCATTTT CSARQQGAILPGNQPQHF few TRBD1 TRBJ1-5 TRBV20-1
TGTGCCAGCAGCTCTGGCTGGAACACTGAAGCTTTCTTT CASSSGWNTEAFF many - TRBJ1-1 TRBV7-2
TGTGCCAGCAGTCCGGGGTCGGGGTTAGGCTACACCTTC CASSPGSGLGYTF - - TRBJ1-2 TRBV6-5
TGTGCCAGCAGCCTGGCCAGGGGGGGCGGCGAGCAGTACTTC CASSLARGGGEQYF few - TRBJ2-7 TRBV27